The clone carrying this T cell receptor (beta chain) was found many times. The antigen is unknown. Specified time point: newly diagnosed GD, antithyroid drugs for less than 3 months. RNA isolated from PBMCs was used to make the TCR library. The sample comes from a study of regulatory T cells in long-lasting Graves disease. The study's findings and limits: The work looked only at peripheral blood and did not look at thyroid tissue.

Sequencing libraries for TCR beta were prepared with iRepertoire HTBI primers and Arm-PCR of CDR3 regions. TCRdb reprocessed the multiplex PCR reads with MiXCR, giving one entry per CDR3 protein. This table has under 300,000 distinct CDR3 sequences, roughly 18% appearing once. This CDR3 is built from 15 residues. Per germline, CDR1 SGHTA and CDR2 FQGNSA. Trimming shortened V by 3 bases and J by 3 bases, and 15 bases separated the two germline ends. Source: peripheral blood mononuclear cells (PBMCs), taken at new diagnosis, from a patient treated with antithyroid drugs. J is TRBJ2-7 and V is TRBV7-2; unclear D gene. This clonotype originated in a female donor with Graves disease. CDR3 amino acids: CASSLIGSIVYEQYF. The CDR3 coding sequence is TGTGCCAGCAGCTTGATCGGCAGCATTGTCTACGAGCAGTACTTC.